The 20 T cell receptor beta chains below were found in one sample sequenced in a study of blood T cell repertoires in COVID-19. Clones were sequenced by immunoSEQ multiplex PCR, and TCRdb holds only the in-frame ones, with some missing. The sample has approximately 75,000 clones; less than 90% are singletons. Sequencing was done on a sample of peripheral blood. All receptors derive from an elderly man with COVID-19, enrolled during active disease.

The rearrangement joins TRBV7-2 to TRBJ2-3; TRBD2 matches 8 bases. The germline V gene encodes CDR1 SGHTA and CDR2 FQGNSA. Losses at the gene ends were 4 bases for V and 2 bases for J; bases not matched to a gene: 5. The CDR3 length is 15 residues. The CDR3 region has the DNA TGTGCCAGCAGCTACGGGGGGGCTAACACAGATACGCAGTATTTT. It is translated as CASSYGGANTDTQYF.

The rearrangement links TRBV2 to TRBJ1-2; 7 bases align to TRBD1. The CDR3 extends over 15 amino acids. Germline assignment: CDR1 SNHLY and CDR2 FYNNEI. V trimming: 5 bases; J trimming: 4 bases; junction bases outside the gene matches: 10. The CDR3 loop reads CASSHRGQTTYGYTF. CDR3 DNA: TGTGCCAGCAGTCACAGGGGCCAAACCACCTATGGCTACACCTTC. Together with reference TRBV2 and TRBJ1-2, the CDR3 gives the full variable domain: EPEVTQTPSHQVTQMGQEVILRCVPISNHLYFYWYRQILGQKVEFLVSFYNNEISEKSEIFDDQFSVERPDGSNFTLKIRSTKLEDSAMYFCASSHRGQTTYGYTFGSGTRLTVV.

The rearrangement links TRBV5-1 to TRBJ2-3; no clear D gene. Trimming took off 0 bases at V and 3 bases at J, with 2 bases between the two ends. The CDR3 is 12 residues long. From germline, CDR1 is SGHRS and CDR2 YFSETQ. CDR3 sequence (DNA): TGCGCCAGCAGCTTGGCTACAGATACGCAGTATTTT. Residues: CASSLATDTQYF.

The chain uses TRBV18 and TRBJ1-6; perhaps TRBD1 as D (6 bases). The CDR3 consists of 14 residues. Germline V gene data show CDR1 as KGHSH and CDR2 as LQKENI. V was clipped by 3 bases and J by 9 bases, with 12 bases between them. The CDR3 region is CASSPLSGASPLHF. CDR3 nucleotides: TGTGCCAGCTCACCCTTATCAGGGGCTTCACCCCTCCACTTT.

The J gene is TRBJ2-3, the V gene TRBV7-2; 8 bases agree with TRBD2. This CDR3 spans 16 amino acids. The V segment lost 3 bases and the J segment 4 bases; nucleotides outside the gene matches: 9. CDR1 is SGHTA and CDR2 is FQGNSA in the germline V gene. The CDR3 DNA follows: TGTGCCAGCAGCTTGGTAGCGGGGAGGGTAGCAGATACGCAGTATTTT. This codes for CASSLVAGRVADTQYF.

The chain employs TRBV6-1 and TRBJ2-3, with 15 bases that match TRBD2. This CDR3 spans 17 amino acids. With 3 bases clipped from V and 4 bases from J, the junction kept 5 bases outside the gene matches. CDR1 MNHNS and CDR2 SASEGT come from the germline V gene. The chain's CDR3 is CASSEQGLAGGPDTQYF. The CDR3 region has the DNA TGTGCCAGCAGTGAGCAAGGACTAGCGGGGGGGCCAGATACGCAGTATTTT.

The chain combines TRBV4-2 with TRBJ1-2; tentatively, D is TRBD1 (5 bases). The CDR3 runs to 15 residues. The V end lost 0 bases, the J end lost 4 bases, and 12 bases lay between the germline ends. Germline lookup yields CDR1 LGHNA and CDR2 YNFKEQ. Here the CDR3 DNA reads TGTGCCAGCAGCCAAGATCATACGCAGGGCTATGGCTACACCTTC. It yields the protein CASSQDHTQGYGYTF.

This clone has more than one count but fewer than ten. V gene TRBV6-1 combines with J gene TRBJ1-5; D might be TRBD1 (5 bases). Germline values: CDR1 MNHNS, CDR2 SASEGT. The V end was cut by 2 bases, the J end by 2 bases, with 7 bases between. The CDR3 spans 14 residues. Here the CDR3 DNA reads TGTGCCAGCAGTGAACAGGGCGGCAATCAGCCCCAGCATTTT. Protein product: CASSEQGGNQPQHF.

The genes are TRBV5-5 and TRBJ2-3, with D unclear. The CDR3 is made up of 16 amino acids. V was clipped by 2 bases and J by 2 bases, with 15 bases between them. CDR1 is SGHKS and CDR2 is YYEKEE in the germline V gene (reference sequence). The CDR3: CASSFQYSGSTDTQYF. In nucleotides, the CDR3 is TGTGCCAGCAGCTTTCAATACAGTGGGTCCACAGATACGCAGTATTTT.

The V and J genes are TRBV4-2 and TRBJ1-1, with D hard to call. CDR3 size: 14 residues. Germline assignment: CDR1 LGHNA and CDR2 YNFKEQ. V was shortened by 0 bases and J by 4 bases, with 9 bases between the two germline ends. In nucleotides, the CDR3 is TGTGCCAGCAGCCAAGAAATCCGGGGCACTGAAGCTTTCTTT. Protein product: CASSQEIRGTEAFF.

The chain carries TRBV6-5 and TRBJ2-7, with 9 bases matching TRBD1. This CDR3 contains 15 residues. Germline CDR1 MNHEY, CDR2 SVGAGI. The junction had 7 bases not matched to a gene; V was cut back by 5 bases and J by 2 bases. CDR3 DNA: TGTGCCAGCAGTAAGACCGGGACAGGGCCCTACGAGCAGTACTTC. Translating it yields CASSKTGTGPYEQYF.

V gene TRBV7-2 combines with J gene TRBJ2-3; D gene ambiguous. The V and J ends lost 4 bases and 5 bases respectively, with 10 bases between them. Germline CDR1 reads SGHTA; CDR2 reads FQGNSA. This CDR3 region has 13 residues. CDR3 nucleotides: TGTGCCAGCAGCTACCTAGGTGGAGATACGCAGTATTTT. It specifies CASSYLGGDTQYF.

The chain is built from TRBV3-1 (or the pseudogene TRBV3-2) and TRBJ1-2, with 9 nucleotides matching TRBD1. CDR1 is LGHDT, CDR2 YNNKEL, per germline (reference sequence). V was pared by 8 bases and J by 7 bases, with 2 bases of the junction left unmatched. CDR3 length: 11 residues. The CDR3 region has the DNA TGTGCCAGCGGACAGGGGTTTGGCTACACCTTC. Protein: CASGQGFGYTF.

The V and J genes are TRBV9 and TRBJ1-1, with D tentatively TRBD1 (5 bases). The ends were cut back, 0 bases at V and 5 bases at J, with 17 bases in the middle. CDR3 length: 16 amino acids. The germline CDR1 and CDR2 sequences are SGDLS and YYNGEE. The CDR3 DNA reads TGTGCCAGCAGCGTAGGACAGCCAGCTGGGGATACTGAAGCTTTCTTT. Translated, it gives CASSVGQPAGDTEAFF.

The genes are TRBV9 and TRBJ1-3; TRBD1 matches 8 bases. CDR1 SGDLS and CDR2 YYNGEE come from the germline V gene. The CDR3 loop spans 16 amino acids. J gave up 2 bases and V 4 bases, and 8 bases lay outside the gene matches. The CDR3 reads CASSPEDRATGNTIYF. In DNA form, the CDR3 reads TGTGCCAGCAGCCCCGAGGACAGGGCGACTGGAAACACCATATATTTT.

The gene calls are TRBV6-5 and TRBJ2-1; 8 nucleotides line up with TRBD1. Germline V gives CDR1 MNHEY, CDR2 SVGAGI. After removal of 6 bases from V and 2 bases from J, the junction contained 0 bases not matched to a gene. This CDR3 spans 13 amino acids. The CDR3 DNA follows: TGTGCCAGCAGGACAGGGGCCTACAATGAGCAGTTCTTC. The encoded protein is CASRTGAYNEQFF.

CDR3 nucleotide sequence: TGTGCAAGTCGCTTTGACAGAGATAGCAATCAGCCCCAGCATTTT. Protein product: CASRFDRDSNQPQHF. The chain carries TRBV12-2 and TRBJ1-5; TRBD1 is the table's D call, not checked against the DNA. TRBV12-2 is a documented pseudogene. The CDR3 loop spans 15 amino acids.

The table lists this clone with a count of one. Here the CDR3 reads CASSFLEEQPQHF. In nucleotides, the CDR3 is TGTGCCAGCAGTTTTCTAGAAGAACAGCCCCAGCATTTT. The chain recombines TRBV12-3 or TRBV12-4 with TRBJ1-5; D not certain. The CDR3 has 13 amino acids. Between the trimmed V and J ends, which lost 3 bases and 7 bases, there was a span of 10 bases.

The genes are TRBV2 and TRBJ1-5; D uncertain. The length of the CDR3 is 14 residues. Germline values: CDR1 SNHLY, CDR2 FYNNEI. Trimming cost V 6 bases and J 6 bases, with 15 bases left between them. The CDR3 bases are TGTGCCAGCAGAGGCCAGAGGGCGGGTCAGCCCCAGCATTTT. This translates into CASRGQRAGQPQHF.

This clone was seen just once. The rearrangement links TRBV15 to TRBJ2-5, with D possibly TRBD1 on 6 matching bases. V was cut by 0 bases and J by 3 bases, with 8 bases left in between. This CDR3 has 14 residues. Germline values: CDR1 LNHNV, CDR2 YYDKDF (reference sequence). CDR3 in amino acids: CATSREGAEETQYF. The CDR3 DNA reads as TGTGCCACCAGCAGAGAGGGGGCCGAAGAGACCCAGTACTTC. The full variable domain, with the rest looked up from reference TRBV15 and TRBJ2-5, is DAMVIQNPRYQVTQFGKPVTLSCSQTLNHNVMYWYQQKSSQAPKLLFHYYDKDFNNEADTPDNFQSRRPNTSFCFLDIRSPGLGDTAMYLCATSREGAEETQYFGPGTRLLVL.